This entry lists 15 T cell receptor beta chains sequenced from one sample in a study of post-analysis software for immune sequencing data. The TCR beta cDNA libraries contained unique molecular identifiers. MiXCR, applied by TCRdb to the PCR reads, yields one record per CDR3 protein. The data contain roughly 600,000 distinct CDR3 sequences, roughly 47% of them singletons. Points from the study as a whole: Patients used four to six TRBV segments, including TRBV5-6, TRBV5-1 and TRBV20-1, more often than controls.

Their recognized antigens are unknown. The material sequenced was blood. The origin of the receptors is a girl aged 10-17 years with multiple sclerosis.

This clonotype was picked up a small number of times. This chain links TRBV6-1 with TRBJ1-6; D remains unclear. The ends were cut back, 6 bases at V and 9 bases at J, with 12 bases in the middle. This CDR3 is built from 13 residues. Germline loops: CDR1 MNHNS, CDR2 SASEGT. Here the CDR3 DNA reads TGTGCCAGCAGAGTTGTGGGGAGTTCACCCCTCCACTTT. As protein: CASRVVGSSPLHF.

The chain is built from TRBV5-1 and TRBJ1-1; D call uncertain. CDR1 SGHRS and CDR2 YFSETQ come from the germline V gene. The CDR3 has 17 amino acids. The germline V and J ends were trimmed by 0 bases and 3 bases, with 18 bases remaining between them. The CDR3 DNA follows: TGCGCCAGCAGCTTGGTTGGTGGAGTATATCGGGACACTGAAGCTTTCTTT. Its translation: CASSLVGGVYRDTEAFF.

The J gene is TRBJ1-1, the V gene TRBV12-3 or TRBV12-4; no clear D. The CDR3 loop spans 15 amino acids. V was clipped by 5 bases and J by 1 base, with 14 bases between them. CDR3 residues: CASSHRPSTNTEAFF. DNA for the CDR3: TGTGCCAGCAGTCATCGACCCTCGACGAACACTGAAGCTTTCTTT.

This clonotype has just a few counts. The chain employs TRBV29-1 and TRBJ2-7; no clear D. The CDR3 extends over 12 amino acids. Per germline, CDR1 SQVTM and CDR2 ANQGSEA. V was cut by 4 bases and J by 0 bases, with 7 bases left in between. CDR3 DNA: TGCAGCGTTGTGCAGAGCTCCTACGAGCAGTACTTC. Amino acids: CSVVQSSYEQYF.

The chain is built from TRBV9 and TRBJ2-3, with D possibly TRBD1 on 6 matching bases. CDR1 and CDR2 (germline): SGDLS, YYNGEE. CDR3 size: 15 residues. The V end was cut by 4 bases, the J end by 4 bases, with 16 bases between. For the CDR3, the DNA is TGTGCCAGCAGCAGGAAAACAGGGAATCCAGATACGCAGTATTTT. It encodes CASSRKTGNPDTQYF.

The table lists this clonotype with a few counts. The chain carries TRBV10-3 and TRBJ2-5, with TRBD1 identical over 10 bases. The DNA end lines up better with TRBJ2-7; the J call may be wrong. The CDR3 sequence is 16 residues long. Germline V gene sequence: CDR1 ENHRY, CDR2 SYGVKD. CDR3: CAISESRTGGVHEQYF. The CDR3, as DNA: TGTGCCATCAGTGAGTCCCGGACAGGGGGTGTACACGAGCAGTACTTC.

This clonotype has more than one count but fewer than ten. The gene calls are TRBV5-1 and TRBJ2-1; D perhaps matches TRBD1 (6 bases). Trimming cost V 0 bases and J 11 bases, with 12 bases left between them. The CDR3 covers 13 residues. Looked up from germline, CDR1 is SGHRS and CDR2 is YFSETQ. Here the CDR3 reads CASSLAGQSKQFF. The CDR3 region has the DNA TGCGCCAGCAGCTTGGCCGGACAGTCTAAGCAGTTCTTC.

This clonotype was detected only a few times. The genes are TRBV11-3 and TRBJ2-1; the match to TRBD2 covers 8 bases. Germline lookup yields CDR1 SGHNT and CDR2 YENEEA. The CDR3 runs to 12 residues. V dropped 7 bases and J dropped 6; count of bases not matched to a gene: 2. The CDR3 coding sequence is TGTGCCAGCACCGGGGGGGGCAATGAGCAGTTCTTC. Protein: CASTGGGNEQFF. Together with reference TRBV11-3 and TRBJ2-1, the CDR3 gives the full variable domain: EAGVVQSPRYKIIEKKQPVAFWCNPISGHNTLYWYLQNLGQGPELLIRYENEEAVDDSQLPKDRFSAERLKGVDSTLKIQPAELGDSAVYLCASTGGGNEQFFGPGTRLTVL.

The gene calls are TRBV6-5 and TRBJ2-2; 7 positions agree with TRBD2. This CDR3 is built from 17 residues. The trim removed 2 bases at V and 0 bases at J, leaving 6 bases unmatched. Germline loops: CDR1 MNHEY, CDR2 SVGAGI. For the CDR3, the DNA is TGTGCCAGCAGTTACGGGGGGGTAGGGGCGAACACCGGGGAGCTGTTTTTT. Residues: CASSYGGVGANTGELFF.

The J gene is TRBJ2-7, the V gene TRBV7-2; 9 bases align to TRBD2. The CDR3 sequence is 14 residues long. The junction had 6 bases not matched to a gene; V was cut back by 5 bases and J by 4 bases. The germline V gene encodes CDR1 SGHTA and CDR2 FQGNSA. In nucleotides, the CDR3 is TGTGCCAGCAGCCACGGACTAGCGCCGTACGAGCAGTACTTC. Its translation: CASSHGLAPYEQYF.

V usage is TRBV6-2 or TRBV6-3 and J usage is TRBJ2-6; TRBD1 or TRBD2 may be the D gene (5 bases each). Trimming shortened V by 6 bases and J by 0 bases, and 9 bases separated the two germline ends. There are 15 residues in the CDR3. The V gene's germline CDR1 is MNHEY and CDR2 SVGEGT. The CDR3 spells CASSWGTSGANVLTF. In nucleotides, the CDR3 is TGTGCCAGCAGCTGGGGGACCTCTGGGGCCAACGTCCTGACTTTC.

This clonotype was recorded a few times. The CDR3 nucleotides read TGTGCCAGCAGCGCCGATAGCGGGGGCACAGATACGCAGTATTTT. Its translation is CASSADSGGTDTQYF. The V gene is TRBV7-2, the J gene TRBJ2-3, with 8 bases fitting TRBD2. The ends lost 5 bases at V and 1 base at J; junction bases unmatched: 5. Germline V gene lookup returns CDR1 SGHTA and CDR2 FQGNSA. The CDR3 is 15 amino acids.

This chain connects TRBV6-5 to TRBJ2-1; 11 nucleotides line up with TRBD2. This CDR3 is 14 amino acids long. V gave up 7 bases and J gave up 5 bases; unmatched junction bases: 4. Germline lookup yields CDR1 MNHEY and CDR2 SVGAGI. The CDR3 bases are TGTGCCAGCAAGCCGGGACTAGCGGACAATGAGCAGTTCTTC. This sequence encodes CASKPGLADNEQFF.

This clonotype was seen more than once but under ten times. The junction does not match germline at one end; this may be a read error. The chain carries TRBV12-3 or TRBV12-4 and TRBJ2-3; D remains unclear. The CDR3 totals 12 residues. Here the CDR3 reads CASSTSTDAQYF. The CDR3 bases are TGTGCCAGCAGTACCAGCACAGATGCGCAGTATTTT.

The V gene is TRBV29-1, the J gene TRBJ1-1; TRBD1 agrees at 8 bases. V lost 6 bases to trimming and J lost 1 base; unmatched junction nucleotides: 4. This CDR3 spans 13 amino acids. Germline values: CDR1 SQVTM, CDR2 ANQGSEA. The chain's CDR3 is CSVSGQGNTEAFF. CDR3 sequence (DNA): TGCAGCGTATCCGGACAGGGGAACACTGAAGCTTTCTTT.